This is a list of T cell receptor beta chains from one sample in a study of shared clonotypes between healthy human individuals. The table came from immunoSEQ multiplex PCR; TCRdb's copy has only in-frame clones and leaves some out. The sample carries millions of clones, over 85% recorded once. The specimen sequenced was naive CD4+ T cells sorted from blood. These receptors were taken from a young man in good health. Each CDR3 is given with its conserved first and last residue. The D gene is left open where the match is weak. Where a row states a size, it is once, few, many or the class of an expanded clone; other rows omit it.

v_gene: TRBV7-2
d_gene: -
j_gene: TRBJ2-1
abundance: -
CDR3aa: CASSLVAGTYNEQFF
CDR3nt: TGTGCCAGCAGCTTAGTGGCAGGGACCTACAATGAGCAGTTCTTC

v_gene: TRBV6-1
d_gene: TRBD1
j_gene: TRBJ1-4
abundance: -
CDR3aa: CASSPTGGFYEKLFF
CDR3nt: TGTGCCAGCAGTCCGACAGGGGGTTTTTATGAAAAACTGTTTTTT

v_gene: TRBV14
d_gene: TRBD2
j_gene: TRBJ2-1
abundance: -
CDR3aa: CASSHRSGSYNEQFF
CDR3nt: TGTGCCAGCAGCCACAGAAGCGGGAGTTACAATGAGCAGTTCTTC

v_gene: TRBV4-1
d_gene: -
j_gene: TRBJ2-2
abundance: -
CDR3aa: CASSQNLDRSNTGELFF
CDR3nt: TGCGCCAGCAGCCAGAATTTAGACAGGTCGAACACCGGGGAGCTGTTTTTT

v_gene: TRBV7-9
d_gene: -
j_gene: TRBJ2-7
abundance: -
CDR3aa: CASSSGVGERQYF
CDR3nt: TGTGCCAGCAGCTCTGGGGTGGGTGAGAGGCAGTACTTC

v_gene: TRBV4-3
d_gene: -
j_gene: TRBJ2-5
abundance: -
CDR3aa: CASSQDAGTRETQYF
CDR3nt: TGCGCCAGCAGCCAAGATGCAGGGACAAGAGAGACCCAGTACTTC

v_gene: TRBV29-1
d_gene: TRBD1
j_gene: TRBJ1-1
abundance: once
CDR3aa: CSVARDREVRAFF
CDR3nt: TGCAGCGTTGCTCGGGACAGGGAAGTGAGGGCTTTCTTT

v_gene: TRBV30
d_gene: TRBD1
j_gene: TRBJ1-2
abundance: -
CDR3aa: CAWSAGTGVFIGGYTF
CDR3nt: TGTGCCTGGAGTGCCGGGACAGGGGTGTTCATAGGCGGCTACACCTTC

v_gene: TRBV6-6
d_gene: TRBD2
j_gene: TRBJ2-7
abundance: once
CDR3aa: CASKPGLAGEQYF
CDR3nt: TGTGCCAGCAAACCGGGACTAGCTGGCGAGCAGTACTTC

v_gene: TRBV2
d_gene: -
j_gene: TRBJ2-7
abundance: -
CDR3aa: CASSGLPGSYEQYF
CDR3nt: TGTGCCAGCAGTGGTTTACCAGGGTCATACGAGCAGTACTTC

v_gene: TRBV18
d_gene: TRBD2
j_gene: TRBJ2-3
abundance: few
CDR3aa: CASSNLAGPGGGTDTQYF
CDR3nt: TGTGCCAGCTCGAATCTAGCGGGCCCCGGAGGAGGGACAGATACGCAGTATTTT

v_gene: TRBV11-2
d_gene: -
j_gene: TRBJ2-7
abundance: once
CDR3aa: CASSLDDLRGLPYEQYF
CDR3nt: TGTGCCAGCAGCTTAGACGATCTGCGAGGGCTACCCTACGAGCAGTACTTC

v_gene: TRBV6-6
d_gene: TRBD1
j_gene: TRBJ2-7
abundance: -
CDR3aa: CASNDRGGTYEQYF
CDR3nt: TGTGCCAGCAACGACAGGGGGGGGACCTACGAGCAGTACTTC

v_gene: TRBV5-1
d_gene: TRBD1
j_gene: TRBJ2-2
abundance: -
CDR3aa: CASTPGTGNTGELFF
CDR3nt: TGCGCCAGCACCCCCGGGACAGGAAACACCGGGGAGCTGTTTTTT

v_gene: TRBV7-9
d_gene: -
j_gene: TRBJ2-5
abundance: -
CDR3aa: CASSLATGGFVETQYF
CDR3nt: TGTGCCAGCAGCTTAGCTACAGGAGGCTTCGTAGAGACCCAGTACTTC

v_gene: TRBV7-3
d_gene: -
j_gene: TRBJ2-6
abundance: once
CDR3aa: CASSRATAGSPGANVLTF
CDR3nt: TGTGCCAGCAGCCGCGCGACAGCCGGGAGTCCTGGGGCCAACGTCCTGACTTTC

v_gene: TRBV19
d_gene: -
j_gene: TRBJ2-7
abundance: -
CDR3aa: CASSPGTIGTEQYF
CDR3nt: TGTGCCAGTAGTCCCGGGACGATAGGAACCGAGCAGTACTTC

v_gene: TRBV6-5
d_gene: TRBD1
j_gene: TRBJ1-2
abundance: -
CDR3aa: CASRPEGAGRYGYTF
CDR3nt: TGTGCCAGCAGGCCTGAGGGGGCGGGACGCTATGGCTACACCTTC

v_gene: TRBV10-3
d_gene: -
j_gene: TRBJ2-1
abundance: -
CDR3aa: CAISEGQPNEQFF
CDR3nt: TGTGCCATCAGTGAGGGACAGCCCAATGAGCAGTTCTTC

v_gene: TRBV5-1
d_gene: -
j_gene: TRBJ2-1
abundance: -
CDR3aa: CASSLKDNEQFF
CDR3nt: TGCGCCAGCAGCTTGAAGGACAATGAGCAGTTCTTC

v_gene: TRBV28
d_gene: -
j_gene: TRBJ2-7
abundance: -
CDR3aa: CASSLGQTNEQYF
CDR3nt: TGTGCCAGCAGTTTAGGACAGACCAACGAGCAGTACTTC

v_gene: TRBV10-3
d_gene: -
j_gene: TRBJ1-6
abundance: -
CDR3aa: CAITRDRAENSPLHF
CDR3nt: TGTGCCATCACCAGGGACCGGGCGGAGAATTCACCCCTCCACTTT

v_gene: TRBV2
d_gene: -
j_gene: TRBJ2-2
abundance: -
CDR3aa: CASSEGLYTGELFF
CDR3nt: TGTGCCAGCAGTGAGGGACTTTACACCGGGGAGCTGTTTTTT

v_gene: TRBV2
d_gene: -
j_gene: TRBJ2-7
abundance: -
CDR3aa: CASVYLYEQYF
CDR3nt: TGTGCCAGCGTTTATTTATACGAGCAGTACTTC

v_gene: TRBV7-7
d_gene: TRBD1
j_gene: TRBJ1-5
abundance: -
CDR3aa: CASSFSGTGATGQPQHF
CDR3nt: TGTGCTAGCAGCTTTTCGGGAACAGGGGCAACGGGGCAGCCCCAGCATTTT

v_gene: TRBV28
d_gene: -
j_gene: TRBJ1-2
abundance: -
CDR3aa: CASSYQLYYGYTF
CDR3nt: TGTGCCAGCAGTTATCAACTTTACTATGGCTACACCTTC

v_gene: TRBV18
d_gene: -
j_gene: TRBJ2-7
abundance: once
CDR3aa: CASSRGTATVGYEQYF
CDR3nt: TGTGCCAGCTCACGCGGGACAGCCACTGTTGGGTACGAGCAGTACTTC

v_gene: TRBV5-1
d_gene: TRBD1
j_gene: TRBJ2-7
abundance: -
CDR3aa: CASSSTTGGAEQYF
CDR3nt: TGCGCCAGCAGCTCGACGACAGGGGGCGCCGAGCAGTACTTC

v_gene: TRBV6-5
d_gene: -
j_gene: TRBJ1-2
abundance: -
CDR3aa: CASSPAQSHGYTF
CDR3nt: TGTGCCAGCAGCCCCGCTCAGTCCCATGGCTACACCTTC

v_gene: TRBV5-6
d_gene: TRBD1
j_gene: TRBJ2-7
abundance: once
CDR3aa: CASSLGGTGLYEQYF
CDR3nt: TGTGCCAGCAGCTTGGGCGGGACAGGGTTGTACGAGCAGTACTTC

v_gene: TRBV7-2
d_gene: TRBD2
j_gene: TRBJ2-1
abundance: -
CDR3aa: CASSSGLAGSEQFF
CDR3nt: TGTGCCAGCAGCTCGGGACTAGCGGGATCTGAGCAGTTCTTC

v_gene: TRBV6-5
d_gene: -
j_gene: TRBJ1-2
abundance: -
CDR3aa: CASRGGVNYGYTF
CDR3nt: TGTGCCAGCAGGGGAGGGGTTAACTATGGCTACACCTTC

v_gene: TRBV7-2
d_gene: -
j_gene: TRBJ1-4
abundance: -
CDR3aa: CASSLGISSGANEKLFF
CDR3nt: TGTGCCAGCAGCTTAGGGATCTCCTCCGGAGCCAATGAAAAACTGTTTTTT

v_gene: TRBV6-1
d_gene: -
j_gene: TRBJ2-7
abundance: -
CDR3aa: CASSGQRYEQYF
CDR3nt: TGTGCCAGCAGCGGACAGCGTTACGAGCAGTACTTC

v_gene: TRBV2
d_gene: -
j_gene: TRBJ1-3
abundance: -
CDR3aa: CASSRGWDTIYF
CDR3nt: TGTGCCAGCAGCAGGGGTTGGGACACCATATATTTT

v_gene: TRBV7-2
d_gene: TRBD1
j_gene: TRBJ1-2
abundance: -
CDR3aa: CASSPDRYYGYTF
CDR3nt: TGTGCCAGCAGCCCGGACAGGTACTATGGCTACACCTTC

v_gene: TRBV5-6
d_gene: TRBD2
j_gene: TRBJ2-3
abundance: few
CDR3aa: CASSRTSGKVAADTQYF
CDR3nt: TGTGCCAGCAGCCGGACTAGCGGGAAGGTAGCAGCAGATACGCAGTATTTT

v_gene: TRBV11-2
d_gene: -
j_gene: TRBJ2-2
abundance: -
CDR3aa: CASSLGRRKTGPTGELFF
CDR3nt: TGTGCCAGCAGCTTAGGTAGGAGAAAGACAGGCCCCACCGGGGAGCTGTTTTTT

v_gene: TRBV6-5
d_gene: -
j_gene: TRBJ1-2
abundance: -
CDR3aa: CASSYGAGIYGYTF
CDR3nt: TGTGCCAGCAGTTACGGGGCAGGGATCTATGGCTACACCTTC

v_gene: TRBV7-2
d_gene: -
j_gene: TRBJ2-5
abundance: -
CDR3aa: CASSLGWRGAETQYF
CDR3nt: TGTGCCAGCAGCCTTGGTTGGAGGGGCGCCGAGACCCAGTACTTC

v_gene: TRBV6-5
d_gene: -
j_gene: TRBJ2-3
abundance: -
CDR3aa: CASSYGREKGTQYF
CDR3nt: TGTGCCAGCAGTTACGGTCGGGAAAAGGGTACGCAGTATTTT

v_gene: TRBV5-1
d_gene: -
j_gene: TRBJ2-5
abundance: -
CDR3aa: CASSFGGEETQYF
CDR3nt: TGCGCCAGCAGCTTTGGCGGGGAAGAGACCCAGTACTTC

v_gene: TRBV6-1
d_gene: -
j_gene: TRBJ1-4
abundance: -
CDR3aa: CASTQDGAGKLFF
CDR3nt: TGTGCCAGCACCCAGGACGGCGCTGGGAAACTGTTTTTT

v_gene: TRBV5-1
d_gene: TRBD1
j_gene: TRBJ1-2
abundance: -
CDR3aa: CASSSEQGAGGYTF
CDR3nt: TGCGCCAGCAGCTCAGAACAGGGGGCTGGTGGCTACACCTTC

v_gene: TRBV28
d_gene: -
j_gene: TRBJ1-2
abundance: -
CDR3aa: CASSSTRGPYGYTF
CDR3nt: TGTGCCAGCAGTTCTACCCGAGGCCCCTATGGCTACACCTTC

v_gene: TRBV7-8
d_gene: -
j_gene: TRBJ2-3
abundance: -
CDR3aa: CASSKGGLEGLTDTQYF
CDR3nt: TGTGCCAGCAGTAAAGGGGGTCTAGAGGGCCTCACAGATACGCAGTATTTT